The next 2 T cell receptor beta chains were all read from a single sample in a study of cytomegalovirus exposure and HLA in healthy donors. Primers included in the PCR were 60 Vbeta and 13 Jbeta primers. Profiled with immunoSEQ multiplex PCR; TCRdb holds only in-frame clones, not every one. The sample carries some 130,000 clones, around four fifths recorded once. Material: PBMCs. The receptors come from a human donor in good health.

V usage is TRBV7-9 and J usage is TRBJ2-7; 8 nucleotides align to TRBD1. The V gene end was trimmed by 3 bases and the J gene end by 0 bases; junction bases not matched to a gene: 4. CDR1 SEHNR and CDR2 FQNEAQ come from the germline V gene (reference sequence). CDR3 size: 15 residues. This CDR3 is CASSFRQGSSYEQYF. DNA of the CDR3: TGTGCCAGCAGCTTTAGACAGGGGAGCTCCTACGAGCAGTACTTC. The full variable domain, in which reference TRBV7-9 and TRBJ2-7 provide the parts outside the CDR3, is DTGVSQNPRHKITKRGQNVTFRCDPISEHNRLYWYRQTLGQGPEFLTYFQNEAQLEKSRLLSDRFSAERPKGSFSTLEIQRTEQGDSAMYLCASSFRQGSSYEQYFGPGTRLTVT.

The V call is TRBV28, the J call TRBJ2-5; D is possibly TRBD2 (7 bases). CDR3 length: 13 residues. Trimming cost V 8 bases and J 4 bases, with 14 bases left between them. Germline CDR1 reads MDHEN; CDR2 reads SYDVKM. Here the CDR3 DNA reads TGTGCCAGCGTGAGGGGGGGGGCAGAGACCCAGTACTTC. Its translation is CASVRGGAETQYF.